This TCR beta chain was profiled in a study of T cells of healthy individuals. Germline V gene lookup returns CDR1 GTSNPN and CDR2 SVGIG (reference sequence). The length of the CDR3 is 17 residues. J lost 4 bases, V lost 1 base, and 9 bases had no gene match. TCRdb redid the calling of the 5' RACE reads with MiXCR, one entry per CDR3 protein. The sample yields around 80,000 distinct CDR3 sequences, around 5.1% seen once. This clonotype was counted many times. The chain recombines TRBV30 with TRBJ2-1; 11 positions agree with TRBD2. The receptor was derived from a female donor in good health. The CDR3 DNA follows: TGTGCCTGGAGTGATGGTAGCGGGAGGGCCAAGTACAATGAGCAGTTCTTC. Translation: CAWSDGSGRAKYNEQFF.